Listed below are T cell receptor beta chains from one sample, sequenced in a study of control samples from healthy donors and cancer patients. Assay: immunoSEQ multiplex PCR; the TCRdb copy retains only in-frame clones and omits some. The table has 85,000 to 95,000 clones, less than 90% seen once. The sequenced sample was blood. These receptors came from a woman in her 70s in good health. The CDR3 runs from the conserved cysteine through the conserved F or W. D genes are given only for firm matches. The listing skips clone size in some rows; elsewhere it reads once, few, many or a size class.

abundance,v_gene,d_gene,j_gene,CDR3nt,CDR3aa
-,TRBV30,-,TRBJ1-4,TGTGCCTGGAGTGTAACGGGGGGGACTAGTGAAAAACTGTTTTTT,CAWSVTGGTSEKLFF
-,TRBV30,TRBD1,TRBJ1-5,TGTGCCTGGGACAGGGATAGCAATCAGCCCCAGCATTTT,CAWDRDSNQPQHF
-,TRBV29-1,-,TRBJ1-2,TGCAGCGTTGCCGAGGGGAACTATGGCTACACCTTC,CSVAEGNYGYTF
-,TRBV18,-,TRBJ2-7,TGTGCCAGCTCACCTCGGACTTCCAGCTACGAGCAGTACTTC,CASSPRTSSYEQYF
once,TRBV7-8,TRBD2,TRBJ2-1,TGTGCCAGCAGCTTAGCGCAGAGCGGGGGGGCCACCCATGAGCAGTTCTTC,CASSLAQSGGATHEQFF
-,TRBV29-1,TRBD1,TRBJ1-1,TGCAGCGTTGACCCGACAGGGGTAGGGGACACTGAAGCTTTCTTT,CSVDPTGVGDTEAFF
-,TRBV5-4,TRBD1,TRBJ2-7,TGTGCCAGCAGCCAGACAGGGGGCAATGAGCAGTACTTC,CASSQTGGNEQYF
few,TRBV9,TRBD2,TRBJ2-5,TGTGCCAGCTCCGGGAGGACCCAAGAGACCCAGTACTTC,CASSGRTQETQYF
-,TRBV23-1,-,TRBJ1-2,TGCGCCAGCCGGTCGTTGTCTTGGCAGGGTGCGATTTTTAACTATGGCTACACCTTC,CASRSLSWQGAIFNYGYTF
-,TRBV19,-,TRBJ1-2,TGTGCCAGTACCCACGGAAGCTATGGCTACACCTTC,CASTHGSYGYTF
-,TRBV7-9,TRBD1,TRBJ1-2,TGTGCCAGCAGCCCTACAGGGGCGATTAACTATGGCTACACCTTC,CASSPTGAINYGYTF